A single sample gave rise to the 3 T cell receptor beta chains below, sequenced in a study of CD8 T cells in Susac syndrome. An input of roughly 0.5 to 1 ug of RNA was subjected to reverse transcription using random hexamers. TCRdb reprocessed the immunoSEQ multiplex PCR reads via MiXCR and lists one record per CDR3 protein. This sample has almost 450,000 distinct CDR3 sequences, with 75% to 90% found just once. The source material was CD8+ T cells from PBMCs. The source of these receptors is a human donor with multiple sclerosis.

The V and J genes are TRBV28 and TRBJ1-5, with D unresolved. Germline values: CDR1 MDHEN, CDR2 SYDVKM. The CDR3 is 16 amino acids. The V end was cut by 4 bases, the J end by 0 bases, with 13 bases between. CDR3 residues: CASSSSDGHSNQPQHF. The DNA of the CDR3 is TGTGCCAGCAGTTCATCCGACGGTCATAGCAATCAGCCCCAGCATTTT. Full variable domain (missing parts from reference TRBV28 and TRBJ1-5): DVKVTQSSRYLVKRTGEKVFLECVQDMDHENMFWYRQDPGLGLRLIYFSYDVKMKEKGDIPEGYSVSREKKERFSLILESASTNQTSMYLCASSSSDGHSNQPQHFGDGTRLSIL.

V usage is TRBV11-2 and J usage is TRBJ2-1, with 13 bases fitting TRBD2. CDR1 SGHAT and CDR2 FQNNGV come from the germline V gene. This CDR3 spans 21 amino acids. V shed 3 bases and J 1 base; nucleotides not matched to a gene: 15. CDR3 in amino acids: CASSLGLAGREVSGSYNEQFF. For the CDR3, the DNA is TGTGCCAGCAGCTTGGGACTAGCGGGGAGGGAGGTTTCGGGGTCCTACAATGAGCAGTTCTTC.

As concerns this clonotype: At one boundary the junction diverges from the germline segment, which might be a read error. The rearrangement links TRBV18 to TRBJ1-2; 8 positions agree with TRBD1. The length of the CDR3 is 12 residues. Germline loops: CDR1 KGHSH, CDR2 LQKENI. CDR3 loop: CASSSPTGDFTF. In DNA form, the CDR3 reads TGTGCCAGCTCATCACCGACAGGGGATTTCACCTTC. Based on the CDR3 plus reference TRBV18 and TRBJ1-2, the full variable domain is NAGVMQNPRHLVRRRGQEARLRCSPMKGHSHVYWYRQLPEEGLKFMVYLQKENIIDESGMPKERFSAEFPKEGPSILRIQQVVRGDSAAYFCASSSPTGDFTFGSGTRLTVV.